This TCR beta chain was profiled in a study of T cell responses to AZD1222 COVID-19 vaccine. The method was immunoSEQ multiplex PCR; TCRdb's version includes in-frame clones alone and lacks a portion of them. The table shows about 140,000 clones, with roughly 90% occurring only once. To note about this clone: Its antigen is currently unknown.

The CDR3 is made up of 9 amino acids. Trimming left V 6 bases short and J 4 bases short, with 3 bases between. Germline CDR1 DFQATT, CDR2 SNEGSKA (reference sequence). Study findings and constraints: Baseline seropositives among AZD1222 recipients totaled only five to seven. Scientists sampled the repertoires only once the peak T cell response had passed.

The V call is TRBV20-1, the J call TRBJ1-2; no firm D call. The clonotype was recovered from an adult who received the AZD1222 COVID-19 vaccine. The sequencing used peripheral blood, collected 28 days after the second AZD1222 dose. CDR3: CSALYGYTF. The CDR3 bases are TGCAGTGCGCTCTATGGCTACACCTTC.